What follows describes a single TCR beta chain. Antigen unknown. Assay used: immunoSEQ multiplex PCR; TCRdb lists only in-frame clones, some missing. The sample has 70,000 or so clones; 60% to 85% are singletons. The record originates from a study of vaccination effects on CD4 cells after COVID-19. V was cut by 5 bases and J by 11 bases, with 15 bases left in between. Germline-derived CDR1 and CDR2 are KGHSH and LQKENI. This CDR3 spans 12 amino acids. Antigen-specific CD4+ T cells were expanded (with viral peptide pools) by the ViraFEST assay ahead of sequencing. Upon completion of around ten days in culture, CD4+ T cells were isolated. Vaccine recipients had no previous SARS-CoV-2 infection; their nucleocapsid antibodies were negative.

The chain carries TRBV18 and TRBJ1-1; D is perhaps TRBD1 (5 bases). This receptor was identified in a human donor who received a COVID-19 vaccine. The specimen was CD4+ T cells from PBMCs cultured with SARS-CoV-2 spike peptides, collected before COVID-19 vaccination. This CDR3 is CASSEGKRFAFF. For the CDR3, the DNA is TGTGCCAGCTCAGAGGGGAAGAGGTTCGCTTTCTTT.